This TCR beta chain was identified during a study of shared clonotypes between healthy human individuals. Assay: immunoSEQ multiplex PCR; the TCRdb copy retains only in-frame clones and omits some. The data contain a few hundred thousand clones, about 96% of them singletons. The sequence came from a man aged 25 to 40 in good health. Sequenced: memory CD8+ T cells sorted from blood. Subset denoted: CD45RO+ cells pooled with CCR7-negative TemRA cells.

The CDR3 is CAISATGTSTDTQYF. Here the CDR3 DNA reads TGTGCCATCAGTGCGACAGGAACCAGCACAGATACGCAGTATTTT. This chain connects TRBV10-3 to TRBJ2-3; tentatively, D is TRBD1 (6 bases). This CDR3 comprises 15 residues. Trimming stripped 4 bases from V and 0 bases from J, with 11 bases between. Germline V gene sequence: CDR1 ENHRY, CDR2 SYGVKD.